The sequence of this TCR beta chain was determined in a study of beta chain features in type 1 diabetes. Whole-study context: Across the samples, approximately 110,000,000 sorted cells were examined in total.

Looked up from germline, CDR1 is SGHTA and CDR2 is FQGNSA. The CDR3 runs 16 residues. J lost 3 bases, V lost 5 bases, and 3 bases had no gene match. Points from the study as a whole: Shorter TCRB CDR3s, moderately but significantly so, were found in Type 1 diabetes patients in all four CD4+ subsets. Whether HLA type affects TCRB rearrangement stayed undetermined in the present work.

With regard to this clone: Its antigen is not identified.

The sequenced template was cDNA made from the entire isolated RNA. Assay: immunoSEQ multiplex PCR; the TCRdb copy retains only in-frame clones and omits some. The sample lists roughly 700,000 clones, roughly an eighth occurring once. V usage is TRBV7-2 and J usage is TRBJ2-3, with 15 bases fitting TRBD2. The sequencing input was naive CD4+ T cells from blood. This receptor was taken from a man aged 18 to 29 with type 1 diabetes. Here the CDR3 DNA reads TGTGCCAGCAGCCCCGGGACTAGCGGGGGGACAGATACGCAGTATTTT. It is translated as CASSPGTSGGTDTQYF.